This TCR beta chain was observed in a study of shared clonotypes between healthy human individuals. Broader study findings: Larger estimated richness was generally seen in naive subsets than in memory subsets. Non-shared clonotypes showed lower generation probabilities than clonotypes common to all four donors.

The germline gives CDR1 SQVTM, CDR2 ANQGSEA. Trimming shortened V by 7 bases and J by 0 bases, and 13 bases separated the two germline ends. CDR3 size: 13 residues. CD8 cells classed as naive were CD45RO-negative and positively selected for CCR7, excluding terminally differentiated effector memory CD45RA+ cells. Some clones are missing from TCRdb's copy, which holds only in-frame ones; the method was immunoSEQ multiplex PCR. The sample gives some 2.1 million clones, roughly 95% of which show up once; about 1.1% is in the top ten. In regard to this clone: Its antigen is not known.

The chain links TRBV29-1 to TRBJ2-7; either TRBD1 or TRBD2 may supply D (5 bases each). This TCR came from a man younger than 35 in good health. Sequencing was carried out using naive CD8+ T cells sorted from blood. The CDR3 DNA is TGCAGCGCTCGGGACGGAAGCTCCTACGAGCAGTACTTC. It translates to CSARDGSSYEQYF.